Listed below are T cell receptor beta chains from one sample, sequenced in a study of blood T cell repertoires in COVID-19. The protocol was immunoSEQ multiplex PCR, while the TCRdb copy is restricted to in-frame clones and leaves out a portion. This sample carries over 95,000 clones, approximately 85% of them seen once, and the ten largest clones take more than 5%. Source material: peripheral blood. The receptors stem from a woman aged 55 to 70 with COVID-19, enrolled during active disease. Each CDR3 is given with its conserved first and last residue. Each record gives: CDR3 DNA, CDR3 protein, clone size, J gene, D gene, V gene, CDR3 length. D genes are given only for firm matches. Clone size appears in some rows only: once, few, many, or a class for an expanded clone.

CDR3nt: TGTGCCAGCAGCTTAGTCGGTAGGGGCGCGGGGTACGAGCAGTACTTC
CDR3aa: CASSLVGRGAGYEQYF
abundance: -
j_gene: TRBJ2-7
d_gene: -
v_gene: TRBV7-9
len: 16

CDR3nt: TGTGCCACCAGTGACAATACAGGGTTTTGGGAGACCCAGTACTTC
CDR3aa: CATSDNTGFWETQYF
abundance: -
j_gene: TRBJ2-5
d_gene: -
v_gene: TRBV24-1
len: 15

CDR3nt: TGTGCCAGCAGTCCCCAAAATCAGCCCCAGCATTTT
CDR3aa: CASSPQNQPQHF
abundance: -
j_gene: TRBJ1-5
d_gene: -
v_gene: TRBV12-3/TRBV12-4
len: 12

CDR3nt: TGTGCCACCAGAAGGACAGGGGATGAAAAACTGTTTTTT
CDR3aa: CATRRTGDEKLFF
abundance: -
j_gene: TRBJ1-4
d_gene: TRBD1
v_gene: TRBV24-1
len: 13

CDR3nt: TGTGCCAGCAGCCAAGCACAGGACTCTGGAAACACCATATATTTT
CDR3aa: CASSQAQDSGNTIYF
abundance: -
j_gene: TRBJ1-3
d_gene: -
v_gene: TRBV3-1/TRBV3-2
len: 15

CDR3nt: TGTGCCAGCAGGGGGCGGGGACAGGGGCCCGGGGAGCTGTTTTTT
CDR3aa: CASRGRGQGPGELFF
abundance: -
j_gene: TRBJ2-2
d_gene: TRBD1
v_gene: TRBV11-2
len: 15

CDR3nt: TGTGCCAGTAGTATAGTCCTCACAGATACGCAGTATTTT
CDR3aa: CASSIVLTDTQYF
abundance: -
j_gene: TRBJ2-3
d_gene: -
v_gene: TRBV19
len: 13

CDR3nt: TGTGCAAGTCGCTCATTCCCACCACGGACAGGGTATGGTACGCAGTATTTT
CDR3aa: CASRSFPPRTGYGTQYF
abundance: -
j_gene: TRBJ2-3
d_gene: -
v_gene: TRBV12-2
len: 17

CDR3nt: TGTGCCAGCAGCTTGGGGGGTGCTATTGGTGGCACAGATACGCAGTATTTT
CDR3aa: CASSLGGAIGGTDTQYF
abundance: -
j_gene: TRBJ2-3
d_gene: -
v_gene: TRBV7-6
len: 17

CDR3nt: TGTGCCAGCAGTCTGGAGCAGGGGGCCCCTGGAGTTGAAGCTTTCTTT
CDR3aa: CASSLEQGAPGVEAFF
abundance: -
j_gene: TRBJ1-1
d_gene: TRBD1
v_gene: TRBV6-2/TRBV6-3
len: 16

CDR3nt: TGTGCCAGCAGCTTAAGACAAGGCTCTGGAAACACCATATATTTT
CDR3aa: CASSLRQGSGNTIYF
abundance: -
j_gene: TRBJ1-3
d_gene: -
v_gene: TRBV9
len: 15

CDR3nt: TGTGCCAGTACCTCGACTAACTCTGGGGCCAACGTCCTGACTTTC
CDR3aa: CASTSTNSGANVLTF
abundance: -
j_gene: TRBJ2-6
d_gene: -
v_gene: TRBV19
len: 15

CDR3nt: TGTGCCATCAGCCAGCCCCAGGGTCTAAGTGCAACTAATGAAAAACTGTTTTTT
CDR3aa: CAISQPQGLSATNEKLFF
abundance: -
j_gene: TRBJ1-4
d_gene: -
v_gene: TRBV10-3
len: 18

CDR3nt: TGCGCCAGCAGCTTGGGGCCCCGGGATGAGCAGTTCTTC
CDR3aa: CASSLGPRDEQFF
abundance: once
j_gene: TRBJ2-1
d_gene: -
v_gene: TRBV5-1
len: 13

CDR3nt: TGTGCCAGCAGTTTACTAGCGGGGGGGCGAGATACGCAGTATTTT
CDR3aa: CASSLLAGGRDTQYF
abundance: -
j_gene: TRBJ2-3
d_gene: TRBD2
v_gene: TRBV6-5
len: 15

CDR3nt: TGTGCCTGGGTCACGGGTGGCTACACCTTC
CDR3aa: CAWVTGGYTF
abundance: few
j_gene: TRBJ1-2
d_gene: -
v_gene: TRBV30
len: 10

CDR3nt: TGTGCCAGCAGTGGGGCCTACAGGGGACCGGCTTTCTTT
CDR3aa: CASSGAYRGPAFF
abundance: -
j_gene: TRBJ1-1
d_gene: TRBD1
v_gene: TRBV12-3/TRBV12-4
len: 13

CDR3nt: TGTGCCAGCGCCCTGGCAGGGGGAAACTATGGCTACACCTTC
CDR3aa: CASALAGGNYGYTF
abundance: -
j_gene: TRBJ1-2
d_gene: TRBD1
v_gene: TRBV3-1/TRBV3-2
len: 14

CDR3nt: TGCGCCAGCAGCTCCAGCGGGGGGAGAGGGGATACGCAGTATTTT
CDR3aa: CASSSSGGRGDTQYF
abundance: -
j_gene: TRBJ2-3
d_gene: TRBD2
v_gene: TRBV5-1
len: 15

CDR3nt: TGTGCCAGCAGTGAGCAGTCTGGGGCCAACGTCCTGACTTTC
CDR3aa: CASSEQSGANVLTF
abundance: -
j_gene: TRBJ2-6
d_gene: -
v_gene: TRBV2
len: 14

CDR3nt: TGTGCCAGTAGTATAGAACGTGGGGCCATGAACACTGAAGCTTTCTTT
CDR3aa: CASSIERGAMNTEAFF
abundance: -
j_gene: TRBJ1-1
d_gene: -
v_gene: TRBV19
len: 16

CDR3nt: TGTGCCAGTAGTATAGAGGGACTAGCGGGGGGGTTCTTCTCCTACAATGAGCAGTTCTTC
CDR3aa: CASSIEGLAGGFFSYNEQFF
abundance: once
j_gene: TRBJ2-1
d_gene: TRBD2
v_gene: TRBV19
len: 20

CDR3nt: TGTGCCAGCAGAGAGGACAGGGACTATGGCTACACCTTC
CDR3aa: CASREDRDYGYTF
abundance: -
j_gene: TRBJ1-2
d_gene: TRBD1
v_gene: TRBV2
len: 13

CDR3nt: TGTGCCAGCTCACCCAGACAAGGGGATGGCTACACCTTC
CDR3aa: CASSPRQGDGYTF
abundance: -
j_gene: TRBJ1-2
d_gene: -
v_gene: TRBV18
len: 13

CDR3nt: TGCGCCAGCAGCCAATGGAGATCCTATGGCTACACCTTC
CDR3aa: CASSQWRSYGYTF
abundance: -
j_gene: TRBJ1-2
d_gene: -
v_gene: TRBV4-1
len: 13

CDR3nt: TGTGCCAGCAGCGTAGCCCATAAACAGGGGGACTATGGCTACACCTTC
CDR3aa: CASSVAHKQGDYGYTF
abundance: -
j_gene: TRBJ1-2
d_gene: TRBD1
v_gene: TRBV9
len: 16

CDR3nt: TGTGCCTGGAGCTCCTTGGGACAGGCCACAGATACGCAGTATTTT
CDR3aa: CAWSSLGQATDTQYF
abundance: -
j_gene: TRBJ2-3
d_gene: TRBD1
v_gene: TRBV30
len: 15

CDR3nt: TGTGCCAGCAGCGTAGGCCTAGGGCTAGCGGGGGTAAATGAGCAGTTCTTC
CDR3aa: CASSVGLGLAGVNEQFF
abundance: -
j_gene: TRBJ2-1
d_gene: TRBD2
v_gene: TRBV9
len: 17

CDR3nt: TGTGCCAGCAGCTTCGCGAATTCACCCCTCCACTTT
CDR3aa: CASSFANSPLHF
abundance: once
j_gene: TRBJ1-6
d_gene: -
v_gene: TRBV7-8
len: 12

CDR3nt: TGTGCCAGCAGCTCTAGCGGGGGGATTACCTACGAGCAGTACTTC
CDR3aa: CASSSSGGITYEQYF
abundance: -
j_gene: TRBJ2-7
d_gene: TRBD2
v_gene: TRBV7-2
len: 15

CDR3nt: TGTGCCAGCAGCTTAATCCGGGTACAAAGACGAGGATATGGCTACACCTTC
CDR3aa: CASSLIRVQRRGYGYTF
abundance: -
j_gene: TRBJ1-2
d_gene: -
v_gene: TRBV7-8
len: 17

CDR3nt: TGTGCCAGCACCCTACAGGGAGTAGGGACTGAAGCTTTCTTT
CDR3aa: CASTLQGVGTEAFF
abundance: once
j_gene: TRBJ1-1
d_gene: -
v_gene: TRBV2
len: 14

CDR3nt: TGTGCCTGGAGTCTCCCGGGGGGACGCATAAACTCCTACGAGCAGTACTTC
CDR3aa: CAWSLPGGRINSYEQYF
abundance: -
j_gene: TRBJ2-7
d_gene: TRBD2
v_gene: TRBV30
len: 17

CDR3nt: TGTGCCAGCAGCGCCCGAGGAGGCTCCTCTGGAAACACCATATATTTT
CDR3aa: CASSARGGSSGNTIYF
abundance: -
j_gene: TRBJ1-3
d_gene: -
v_gene: TRBV9
len: 16

CDR3nt: TGTGCCAGCAGCCTACTTTTGGGGGCTCATGGCTACACCTTC
CDR3aa: CASSLLLGAHGYTF
abundance: few
j_gene: TRBJ1-2
d_gene: -
v_gene: TRBV7-8
len: 14

CDR3nt: TGCGCCAGCAGCCAAGAATATCGAACCGGGACAGATAATCAGCCCCAGCATTTT
CDR3aa: CASSQEYRTGTDNQPQHF
abundance: -
j_gene: TRBJ1-5
d_gene: TRBD1
v_gene: TRBV4-1
len: 18

CDR3nt: TGTGCCAGCAGCTTGAGGCTCCGCGGAGGTGAGGAGACCCAGTACTTC
CDR3aa: CASSLRLRGGEETQYF
abundance: -
j_gene: TRBJ2-5
d_gene: -
v_gene: TRBV5-6
len: 16

CDR3nt: TGTGCCAGCACCCCTAGCGGGGGGGCCCATGAGCAGTTCTTC
CDR3aa: CASTPSGGAHEQFF
abundance: -
j_gene: TRBJ2-1
d_gene: TRBD2
v_gene: TRBV6-2/TRBV6-3
len: 14

CDR3nt: TGTGCCAGCAGCTTGGGGGGGACAGGGGTCTACAATGAGCAGTTCTTC
CDR3aa: CASSLGGTGVYNEQFF
abundance: -
j_gene: TRBJ2-1
d_gene: TRBD1
v_gene: TRBV5-4
len: 16

CDR3nt: TGTGCCAGCAGCTTGCGGACAGGGGGCGCGTTTGGCTACACCTTC
CDR3aa: CASSLRTGGAFGYTF
abundance: -
j_gene: TRBJ1-2
d_gene: TRBD1
v_gene: TRBV5-5
len: 15

CDR3nt: TGTGCCAGTAGTACTGGGGCGGTAACGAACACTGAAGCTTTCTTT
CDR3aa: CASSTGAVTNTEAFF
abundance: -
j_gene: TRBJ1-1
d_gene: -
v_gene: TRBV18
len: 15

CDR3nt: TGTGCCATTACAGGCCCAGCAGGCTATGGCTACACCTTC
CDR3aa: CAITGPAGYGYTF
abundance: -
j_gene: TRBJ1-2
d_gene: -
v_gene: TRBV10-3
len: 13

CDR3nt: TGTGCCAGCAGCGGCAGCGGGGGGACCCAACGGACCCAGTACTTC
CDR3aa: CASSGSGGTQRTQYF
abundance: -
j_gene: TRBJ2-5
d_gene: TRBD2
v_gene: TRBV9
len: 15

CDR3nt: TGTGCCAGCAGCTTAGACAGGGGTGGGAACACCATATATTTT
CDR3aa: CASSLDRGGNTIYF
abundance: -
j_gene: TRBJ1-3
d_gene: -
v_gene: TRBV11-2
len: 14

CDR3nt: TGTGCCAGCAGCCTCCCGACAGATTATGGCTACACCTTC
CDR3aa: CASSLPTDYGYTF
abundance: -
j_gene: TRBJ1-2
d_gene: -
v_gene: TRBV7-8
len: 13

CDR3nt: TGTGCCAGCAGTCCTGGGGACAGGGGATCCTCCTTC
CDR3aa: CASSPGDRGSSF
abundance: -
j_gene: TRBJ2-7
d_gene: TRBD1
v_gene: TRBV12-3/TRBV12-4
len: 12

CDR3nt: TGTGCCAGCACCCAGGGGGCGCAGTACGAGCAGTACTTC
CDR3aa: CASTQGAQYEQYF
abundance: few
j_gene: TRBJ2-7
d_gene: TRBD1
v_gene: TRBV7-6
len: 13

CDR3nt: TGTGCCAGCAGCGTAGCTACGGGCCTAGGGGCACGGGATACGCAGTATTTT
CDR3aa: CASSVATGLGARDTQYF
abundance: -
j_gene: TRBJ2-3
d_gene: -
v_gene: TRBV9
len: 17

CDR3nt: TGTGCCAGCAGCTTGGCCCGACAGGGACTTCTTTCTGGAAACACCATATATTTT
CDR3aa: CASSLARQGLLSGNTIYF
abundance: -
j_gene: TRBJ1-3
d_gene: TRBD1
v_gene: TRBV5-4
len: 18

CDR3nt: TGTGCCAGCAGCGTCCTAAACACTGAAGCTTTCTTT
CDR3aa: CASSVLNTEAFF
abundance: -
j_gene: TRBJ1-1
d_gene: -
v_gene: TRBV7-9
len: 12

CDR3nt: TGTGCCAGCAGCCAACCAAAAGGCCAAGAGGAATCACCCCTCCACTTT
CDR3aa: CASSQPKGQEESPLHF
abundance: -
j_gene: TRBJ1-6
d_gene: -
v_gene: TRBV4-2
len: 16

CDR3nt: TGTGCCAGCAGAGGACTAGCGCAAGAGACCCAGTACTTC
CDR3aa: CASRGLAQETQYF
abundance: once
j_gene: TRBJ2-5
d_gene: TRBD2
v_gene: TRBV7-2
len: 13

CDR3nt: TGTGCCAGCAACCCTGAGCAGGGGGAATATGGCTACACCTTC
CDR3aa: CASNPEQGEYGYTF
abundance: -
j_gene: TRBJ1-2
d_gene: TRBD1
v_gene: TRBV6-5
len: 14

CDR3nt: TGTGCCAGCAGTACTAGACAGGCCTCAGCCCTCTCTGGGGCCAACGTCCTGACTTTC
CDR3aa: CASSTRQASALSGANVLTF
abundance: -
j_gene: TRBJ2-6
d_gene: -
v_gene: TRBV2
len: 19

CDR3nt: TGTGCCAGCAGCTTCAACAGGGACACGGCAGGGCCCCAGCATTTT
CDR3aa: CASSFNRDTAGPQHF
abundance: -
j_gene: TRBJ1-5
d_gene: -
v_gene: TRBV5-4
len: 15